This T cell receptor beta chain was identified in a study of blood T cell repertoires in COVID-19. Study as a whole: The United States, Italy and Spain were the sources of the acute and convalescent COVID-19 samples. Nucleic acid was either cDNA or gDNA, and it came from T cells, B-cell-depleted T cells, or PBMCs.

The germline CDR1 and CDR2 sequences are LGHNA and YSLEER. The CDR3 is 16 amino acids. V lost 4 bases, J lost 8 bases, and 12 bases stayed unmatched. Authors' processing steps: Quantification of nucleated cells was approximated via reference gene primer amplification. The protocol was immunoSEQ multiplex PCR, while the TCRdb copy is restricted to in-frame clones and leaves out a portion. From that table come the V and J calls and clone size; the DNA was used to work out D and trimming. This table holds about 110,000 clones, roughly 84% found once. The chain couples TRBV4-3 to TRBJ1-4; 8 bases align to TRBD1. This clonotype was obtained from a man between 35 and 55 years old with acute or convalescent COVID-19. Sequencing was carried out using peripheral blood. The CDR3 DNA reads as TGCGCCAGCAGCCCATCCCCGACAGGGGAGGACGAAAAACTGTTTTTT. Translation: CASSPSPTGEDEKLFF.